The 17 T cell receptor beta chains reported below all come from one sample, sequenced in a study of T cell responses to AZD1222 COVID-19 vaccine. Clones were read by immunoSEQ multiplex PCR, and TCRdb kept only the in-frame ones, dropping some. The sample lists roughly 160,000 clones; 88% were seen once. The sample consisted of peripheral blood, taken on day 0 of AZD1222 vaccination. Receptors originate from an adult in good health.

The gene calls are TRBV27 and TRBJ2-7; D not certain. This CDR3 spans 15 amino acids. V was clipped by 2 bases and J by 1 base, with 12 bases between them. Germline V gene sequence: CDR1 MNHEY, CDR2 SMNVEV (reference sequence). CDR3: CASSLASRISYEQYF. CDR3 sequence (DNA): TGTGCCAGCAGTTTAGCCTCCAGGATTTCCTACGAGCAGTACTTC.

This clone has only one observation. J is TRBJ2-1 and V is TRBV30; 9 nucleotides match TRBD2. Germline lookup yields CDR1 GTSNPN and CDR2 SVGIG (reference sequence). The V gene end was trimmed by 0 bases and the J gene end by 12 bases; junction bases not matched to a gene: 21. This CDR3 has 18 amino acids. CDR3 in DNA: TGTGCCTGGAGTGTAGGACGTCTAGCGGGGCCCCGATCCGATCGGCAGTTCTTC. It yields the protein CAWSVGRLAGPRSDRQFF.

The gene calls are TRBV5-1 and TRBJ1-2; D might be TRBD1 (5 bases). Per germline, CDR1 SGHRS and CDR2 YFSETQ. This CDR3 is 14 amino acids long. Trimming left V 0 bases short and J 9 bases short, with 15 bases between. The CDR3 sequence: CASSLDRGQGSYTF. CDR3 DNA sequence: TGCGCCAGCAGCTTGGACCGAGGACAAGGGAGCTACACCTTC. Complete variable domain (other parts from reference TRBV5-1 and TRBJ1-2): KAGVTQTPRYLIKTRGQQVTLSCSPISGHRSVSWYQQTPGQGLQFLFEYFSETQRNKGNFPGRFSGRQFSNSRSEMNVSTLELGDSALYLCASSLDRGQGSYTFGSGTRLTVV.

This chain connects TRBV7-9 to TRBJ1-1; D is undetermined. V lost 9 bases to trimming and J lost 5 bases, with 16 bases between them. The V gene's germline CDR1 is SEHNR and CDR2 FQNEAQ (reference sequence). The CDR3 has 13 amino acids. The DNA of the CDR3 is TGTGCCAGTGAGCAGACCACGGGGACTGAAGCTTTCTTT. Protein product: CASEQTTGTEAFF.

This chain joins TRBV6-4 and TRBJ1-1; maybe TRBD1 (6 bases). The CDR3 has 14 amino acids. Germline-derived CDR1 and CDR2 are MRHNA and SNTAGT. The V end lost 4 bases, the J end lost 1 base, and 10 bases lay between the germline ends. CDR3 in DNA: TGTGCCAGCAGTGCCAGGGGTGAGAACACTGAAGCTTTCTTT. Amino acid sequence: CASSARGENTEAFF.

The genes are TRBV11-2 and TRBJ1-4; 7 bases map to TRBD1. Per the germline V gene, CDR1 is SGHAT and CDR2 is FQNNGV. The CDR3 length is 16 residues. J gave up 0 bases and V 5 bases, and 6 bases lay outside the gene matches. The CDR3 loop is CASSRQGRATNEKLFF. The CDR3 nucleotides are TGTGCCAGCAGCCGACAGGGCCGCGCAACTAATGAAAAACTGTTTTTT. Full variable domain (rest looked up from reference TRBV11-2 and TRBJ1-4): EAGVAQSPRYKIIEKRQSVAFWCNPISGHATLYWYQQILGQGPKLLIQFQNNGVVDDSQLPKDRFSAERLKGVDSTLKIQPAKLEDSAVYLCASSRQGRATNEKLFFGSGTQLSVL.

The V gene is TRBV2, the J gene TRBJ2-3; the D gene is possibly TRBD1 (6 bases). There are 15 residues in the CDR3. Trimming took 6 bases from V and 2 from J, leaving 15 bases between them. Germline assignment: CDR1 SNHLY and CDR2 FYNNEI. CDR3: CASSYTRGSTDTQYF. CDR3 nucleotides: TGTGCCAGCAGCTACACCAGGGGATCCACAGATACGCAGTATTTT.

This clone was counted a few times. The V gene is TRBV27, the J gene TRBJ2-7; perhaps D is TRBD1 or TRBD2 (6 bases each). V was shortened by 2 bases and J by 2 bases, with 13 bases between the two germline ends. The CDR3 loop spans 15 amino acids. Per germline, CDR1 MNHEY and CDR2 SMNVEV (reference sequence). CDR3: CASSLMGGTAYEQYF. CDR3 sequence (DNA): TGTGCCAGCAGTTTAATGGGGGGCACTGCCTACGAGCAGTACTTC.

The CDR3 region has the DNA TGTGCCAGCAGCGGGGGGGTCACCTACGAGCAGTACTTC. As protein: CASSGGVTYEQYF. V and J are TRBV7-9 and TRBJ2-7; 7 bases align to TRBD2. Germline assignment: CDR1 SEHNR and CDR2 FQNEAQ (reference sequence). This CDR3 has 13 amino acids. The V gene end was trimmed by 5 bases and the J gene end by 2 bases; junction bases not matched to a gene: 3.

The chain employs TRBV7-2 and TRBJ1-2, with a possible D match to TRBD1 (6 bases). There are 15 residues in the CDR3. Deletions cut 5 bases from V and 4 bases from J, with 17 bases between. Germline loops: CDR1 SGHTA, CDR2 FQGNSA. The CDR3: CASSTTRGAGYGYTF. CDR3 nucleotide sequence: TGTGCCAGCAGCACCACTCGGGGGGCAGGCTATGGCTACACCTTC.

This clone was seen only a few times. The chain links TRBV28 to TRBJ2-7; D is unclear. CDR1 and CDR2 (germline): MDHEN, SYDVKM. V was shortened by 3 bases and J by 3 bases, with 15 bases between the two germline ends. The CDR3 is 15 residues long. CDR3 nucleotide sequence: TGTGCCAGCAGTTTGGAGCCGATTATGGACTACGAGCAGTACTTC. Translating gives CASSLEPIMDYEQYF.

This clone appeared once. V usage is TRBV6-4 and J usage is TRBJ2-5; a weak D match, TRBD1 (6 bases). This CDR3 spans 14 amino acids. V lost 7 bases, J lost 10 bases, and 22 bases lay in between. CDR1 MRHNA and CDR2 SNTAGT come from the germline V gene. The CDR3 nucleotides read TGTGCCAGCATCCCGACAGGCCGGATTCGCGACCAGTACTTC. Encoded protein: CASIPTGRIRDQYF.

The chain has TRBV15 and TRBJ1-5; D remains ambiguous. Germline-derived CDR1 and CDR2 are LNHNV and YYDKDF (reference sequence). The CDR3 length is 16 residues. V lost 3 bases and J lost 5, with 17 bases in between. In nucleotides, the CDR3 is TGTGCCACCAGCAGCGGCCGGGAGCTTGAGGATCAGCCCCAGCATTTT. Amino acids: CATSSGRELEDQPQHF.

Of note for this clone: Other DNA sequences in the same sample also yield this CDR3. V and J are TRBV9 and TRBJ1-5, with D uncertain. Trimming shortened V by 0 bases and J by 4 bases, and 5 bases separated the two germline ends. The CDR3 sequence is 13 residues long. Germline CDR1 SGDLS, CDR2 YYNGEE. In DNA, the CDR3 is TGTGCCAGCAGCGTAGATGGAAATCAGCCCCAGCATTTT. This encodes CASSVDGNQPQHF.

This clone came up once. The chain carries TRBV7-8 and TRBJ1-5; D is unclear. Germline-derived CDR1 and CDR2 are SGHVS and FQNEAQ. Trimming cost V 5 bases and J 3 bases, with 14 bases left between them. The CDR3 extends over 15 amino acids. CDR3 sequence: CASSLEKAPNQPQHF. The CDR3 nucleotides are TGTGCCAGCAGCCTCGAGAAGGCCCCCAATCAGCCCCAGCATTTT. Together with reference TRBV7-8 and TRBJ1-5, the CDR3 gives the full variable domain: GAGVSQSPRYKVAKRGQDVALRCDPISGHVSLFWYQQALGQGPEFLTYFQNEAQLDKSGLPSDRFFAERPEGSVSTLKIQRTQQEDSAVYLCASSLEKAPNQPQHFGDGTRLSIL.

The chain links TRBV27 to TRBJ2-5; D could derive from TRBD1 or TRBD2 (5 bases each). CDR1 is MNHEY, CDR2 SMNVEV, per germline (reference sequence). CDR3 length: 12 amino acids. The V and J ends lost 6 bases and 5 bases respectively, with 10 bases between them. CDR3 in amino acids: CASRGVAETQYF. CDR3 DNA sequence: TGTGCCAGCAGGGGGGTGGCGGAGACCCAGTACTTC.

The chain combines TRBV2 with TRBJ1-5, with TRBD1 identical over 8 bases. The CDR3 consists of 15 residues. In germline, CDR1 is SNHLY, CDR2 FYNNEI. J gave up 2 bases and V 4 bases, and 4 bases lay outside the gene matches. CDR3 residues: CASSGTGIRNQPQHF. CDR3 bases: TGTGCCAGCAGTGGGACAGGGATCCGCAATCAGCCCCAGCATTTT. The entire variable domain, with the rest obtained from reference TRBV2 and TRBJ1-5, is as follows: EPEVTQTPSHQVTQMGQEVILRCVPISNHLYFYWYRQILGQKVEFLVSFYNNEISEKSEIFDDQFSVERPDGSNFTLKIRSTKLEDSAMYFCASSGTGIRNQPQHFGDGTRLSIL.